This TCR beta chain derives from a study of cytomegalovirus exposure and HLA in healthy donors. Across the study: It was reported in a later analysis that the 100 to 150 validation repertoires used the same platform as the 500 to 700 first-cohort repertoires. General study results and limits: A few of the chains that were CMV-associated were confirmed in vitro to be specific for CMV antigens. Researchers catalogued around 150 TCR beta chains as cytomegalovirus-associated.

This clone was counted once. Antigen: not known. Assay: immunoSEQ multiplex PCR; the TCRdb copy retains only in-frame clones and omits some. The sample consists of about 98,000 clones, about 94% of them appearing once. The donors were members of the roughly 120-subject validation cohort (separate from the roughly 680-subject first cohort). CDR3 length: 12 residues. With 4 bases clipped from V and 9 bases from J, the junction kept 6 bases outside the gene matches. The germline CDR1 and CDR2 sequences are SQVTM and ANQGSEA. Source material: PBMCs. This chain joins TRBV29-1 and TRBJ2-4, with TRBD1 identical over 7 bases. This TCR came from a woman aged 18-29 years in good health and CMV-seronegative. Written as DNA, the CDR3 is TGCAGCGTTGCGGCAGGGGGTTTCATTCAGTACTTC. It translates to CSVAAGGFIQYF. Using reference TRBV29-1 and TRBJ2-4 for the parts outside the CDR3, the full variable domain is SAVISQKPSRDICQRGTSLTIQCQVDSQVTMMFWYRQQPGQSLTLIATANQGSEATYESGFVIDKFPISRPNLTFSTLTVSNMSPEDSSIYLCSVAAGGFIQYFGAGTRLSVL.